A single sample is the source of the 28 T cell receptor beta chains below, sequenced in a study of blood T cell repertoires in COVID-19. This table comes from immunoSEQ multiplex PCR, and its TCRdb copy is limited to in-frame clones, with some not included. Of fewer than 250,000 clones in the sample, about nine tenths were seen once. Source material: peripheral blood. Receptor source: a man in his 60s who had recovered from COVID-19.

The CDR3 DNA follows: TGTGCCAGCAGCCGGGACTACACCTACGAGCAGTACTTC. Amino acids: CASSRDYTYEQYF. The rearrangement links TRBV9 to TRBJ2-7; 7 positions agree with TRBD2. The germline V gene has CDR1 SGDLS and CDR2 YYNGEE. This CDR3 comprises 13 residues. Trimming cost V 4 bases and J 2 bases; bases outside gene matches: 3. The full variable domain, in which reference TRBV9 and TRBJ2-7 provide the parts outside the CDR3, is DSGVTQTPKHLITATGQRVTLRCSPRSGDLSVYWYQQSLDQGLQFLIQYYNGEERAKGNILERFSAQQFPDLHSELNLSSLELGDSALYFCASSRDYTYEQYFGPGTRLTVT.

This clone was seen only once. J is TRBJ2-7 and V is TRBV7-2; the match to TRBD1 covers 9 bases. The trim removed 3 bases at V and 5 bases at J, leaving 11 bases unmatched. Germline lookup yields CDR1 SGHTA and CDR2 FQGNSA. CDR3 length equals 16 residues. In DNA, the CDR3 is TGTGCCAGCAGCTTCTATCGAGGACAGGGGAACCACGAGCAGTACTTC. This codes for CASSFYRGQGNHEQYF.

The chain carries TRBV3-1 (or the pseudogene TRBV3-2) and TRBJ2-3; no reliable D call. Trimming removed 7 bases at V and 8 bases at J, with 13 bases between. The CDR3 extends over 12 amino acids. Per the germline V gene, CDR1 is LGHDT and CDR2 is YNNKEL (reference sequence). CDR3 in amino acids: CASKTLAGTQYF. The CDR3 nucleotides are TGTGCCAGCAAAACTCTCGCAGGTACGCAGTATTTT.

This chain joins TRBV29-1 and TRBJ2-1; TRBD2 is a possible D gene (6 bases). CDR1 and CDR2 (germline): SQVTM, ANQGSEA. The CDR3 runs to 15 residues. V lost 1 base and J lost 4, with 14 bases in between. CDR3 in DNA: TGCAGCGTTGAAGGGGCGGCGGGATCTTACAATGAGCAGTTCTTC. It translates to CSVEGAAGSYNEQFF.

This clone was counted only a few times. This chain connects TRBV28 to TRBJ2-5, with 11 bases fitting TRBD2. CDR1 and CDR2 (germline): MDHEN, SYDVKM. This CDR3 contains 15 residues. V dropped 6 bases and J dropped 3; count of bases not matched to a gene: 6. The CDR3 DNA reads TGTGCCAGCAGGGTAGCGGGAGGGCCCGAAGAGACCCAGTACTTC. Its protein product is CASRVAGGPEETQYF.

V is TRBV5-5 and J is TRBJ2-4; D might be TRBD1 (5 bases). CDR1 and CDR2 (germline): SGHKS, YYEKEE (reference sequence). This CDR3 has 14 amino acids. V dropped 0 bases and J dropped 10 bases, with 14 bases sitting between them. The CDR3: CASSLAGQGSIQYF. CDR3 bases: TGTGCCAGCAGCTTGGCCGGGCAGGGAAGTATTCAGTACTTC.

The chain employs TRBV13 and TRBJ2-1; TRBD2 matches 9 bases. This CDR3 has 17 residues. Per the germline V gene, CDR1 is PRHDT and CDR2 is FYEKMQ (reference sequence). The V and J ends lost 2 bases and 2 bases, in that order; junction bases with no gene match: 7. The CDR3 region is CASSLRGLAGTYNEQFF. The CDR3 DNA follows: TGTGCCAGCAGCTTAAGGGGCCTAGCGGGGACCTACAATGAGCAGTTCTTC.

The J gene is TRBJ2-7, the V gene TRBV5-4; 7 bases agree with TRBD1. CDR1 is SGHNT and CDR2 is YYREEE in the germline V gene (reference sequence). CDR3 length: 14 residues. Trimming at V came to 4 bases and at J to 3 bases, leaving 7 bases not matched to a gene. The CDR3 sequence: CASSPGTEGYEQYF. The CDR3 DNA follows: TGTGCCAGCAGCCCCGGGACAGAGGGCTACGAGCAGTACTTC.

This clone was recorded a few times. This chain links TRBV5-5 with TRBJ1-2; tentative D call: TRBD1 (6 bases). Trimming pared 3 bases from V and 7 bases from J, leaving 10 bases between. This CDR3 has 12 amino acids. CDR1 and CDR2 (germline): SGHKS, YYEKEE (reference sequence). CDR3 nucleotide sequence: TGTGCCAGCAGCTCGGGACAATTTGGCTACACCTTC. Residues: CASSSGQFGYTF.

The sample holds one count of this clone. CDR3: CASSLTLSGTGELFF. The CDR3 DNA sequence: TGTGCCAGCAGCTTAACTCTCTCGGGCACCGGGGAGCTGTTTTTT. V and J are TRBV5-4 and TRBJ2-2; D ambiguous. Germline CDR1 and CDR2: SGHNT and YYREEE (reference sequence). The CDR3 has 15 residues. V lost 2 bases to trimming and J lost 4 bases, with 12 bases between them. The variable domain in full, completed from reference TRBV5-4 and TRBJ2-2, reads ETGVTQSPTHLIKTRGQQVTLRCSSQSGHNTVSWYQQALGQGPQFIFQYYREEENGRGNFPPRFSGLQFPNYSSELNVNALELDDSALYLCASSLTLSGTGELFFGEGSRLTVL.

The chain uses TRBV5-8 and TRBJ2-7; D unresolved. CDR1 and CDR2 from the germline V gene are SGHTS and YDEGEE. The V gene lost 2 bases and the J gene lost 2 bases, with 8 bases spanning the gap. This CDR3 region has 13 residues. CDR3 sequence reads: CASSFGSPYEQYF. The CDR3, as DNA: TGTGCCAGCAGCTTCGGGTCTCCCTACGAGCAGTACTTC. The entire variable domain, with the rest obtained from reference TRBV5-8 and TRBJ2-7, is as follows: EAGVTQSPTHLIKTRGQQATLRCSPISGHTSVYWYQQALGLGLQFLLWYDEGEERNRGNFPPRFSGRQFPNYSSELNVNALELEDSALYLCASSFGSPYEQYFGPGTRLTVT.

This chain uses TRBV6-2 or TRBV6-3 with TRBJ2-1; the match to TRBD2 covers 9 bases. V lost 2 bases, J lost 5 bases, and 13 bases stayed unmatched. The CDR3 spans 18 residues. Looked up from germline, CDR1 is MNHEY and CDR2 is SVGEGT. The CDR3, as DNA: TGTGCCAGCAGTTACCAGTCGTGGCGGGAGGGGCGGGACAATGAGCAGTTCTTC. As protein: CASSYQSWREGRDNEQFF.

The chain uses TRBV9 and TRBJ2-3; TRBD2 might be the D (6 bases). Germline V gene sequence: CDR1 SGDLS, CDR2 YYNGEE. CDR3 length: 14 amino acids. The V gene lost 4 bases and the J gene lost 0 bases, with 9 bases spanning the gap. The CDR3 reads CASSPGGSTDTQYF. The CDR3 DNA reads as TGTGCCAGCAGCCCCGGAGGGAGCACAGATACGCAGTATTTT.

The chain joins TRBV7-3 to TRBJ1-2; D uncertain. The CDR3 length is 13 residues. V lost 2 bases and J lost 5, with 9 bases in between. The germline CDR1 and CDR2 sequences are SGHTA and FQGTGA. The CDR3 here is CASSLGWTYGYTF. The CDR3 nucleotides are TGTGCCAGCAGCTTAGGGTGGACTTATGGCTACACCTTC.

A single count supports this clone. The V call is TRBV7-2, the J call TRBJ2-1; 7 bases match TRBD2. V dropped 1 base and J dropped 4; count of bases not matched to a gene: 7. Germline CDR1 reads SGHTA; CDR2 reads FQGNSA. This CDR3 comprises 16 residues. CDR3 nucleotides: TGTGCCAGCAGCTTAGTTAGGGCTAGCGGTTACAATGAGCAGTTCTTC. This encodes CASSLVRASGYNEQFF.

The chain is built from TRBV28 and TRBJ2-7; 7 bases fit TRBD2. The V gene's germline CDR1 is MDHEN and CDR2 SYDVKM. This CDR3 is 14 amino acids long. Trimming at V came to 3 bases and at J to 4 bases, leaving 6 bases not matched to a gene. The CDR3 DNA is TGTGCCAGCAGTTTTGACCACGGGGGGTACGAGCAGTACTTC. This codes for CASSFDHGGYEQYF.

This clone has more than one count but fewer than ten. The chain employs TRBV29-1 and TRBJ2-4, with D perhaps TRBD2 (7 bases). The CDR3 covers 15 residues. Per germline, CDR1 SQVTM and CDR2 ANQGSEA. Trimming shortened V by 4 bases and J by 2 bases, and 15 bases separated the two germline ends. The DNA of the CDR3 is TGCAGCGTTGTACCGGGGGGCGAGACCAAAAACATTCAGTACTTC. Protein sequence: CSVVPGGETKNIQYF. The full variable domain, with the rest looked up from reference TRBV29-1 and TRBJ2-4, is SAVISQKPSRDICQRGTSLTIQCQVDSQVTMMFWYRQQPGQSLTLIATANQGSEATYESGFVIDKFPISRPNLTFSTLTVSNMSPEDSSIYLCSVVPGGETKNIQYFGAGTRLSVL.

This sequence joins TRBV7-2 and TRBJ2-5, with D tentatively TRBD1 (6 bases). The V end was cut by 4 bases, the J end by 2 bases, with 14 bases between. The CDR3 extends over 15 amino acids. The V gene's germline CDR1 is SGHTA and CDR2 FQGNSA. The CDR3 here is CASSSDRLTQETQYF. The DNA of the CDR3 is TGTGCCAGCAGCTCGGACAGATTAACACAAGAGACCCAGTACTTC.

Comments on this clone: Other DNA sequences in this specimen translate into the identical CDR3. The V call is TRBV6-5, the J call TRBJ1-1; 7 bases match TRBD1. The CDR3 extends over 14 amino acids. The V gene end was trimmed by 3 bases and the J gene end by 1 base; junction bases not matched to a gene: 2. Germline CDR1 and CDR2: MNHEY and SVGAGI. The CDR3 DNA is TGTGCCAGCAGTTATCGGACAGGGAACACTGAAGCTTTCTTT. Amino acids: CASSYRTGNTEAFF.

The V gene is TRBV25-1, the J gene TRBJ1-6, with TRBD1 matching over 8 bases. J was trimmed by 10 bases and V by 0 bases; bases with no gene match: 2. The CDR3 totals 14 residues. Looked up from germline, CDR1 is MGHDK and CDR2 is SYGVNS. This chain's CDR3 is CASSEYPGGSPLHF. For the CDR3, the DNA is TGTGCCAGCAGTGAATATCCAGGGGGCTCACCCCTCCACTTT.

This rearrangement joins TRBV7-3 to TRBJ2-3; tentatively, D is TRBD2 (5 bases). V lost 2 bases to trimming and J lost 0 bases, with 12 bases between them. This CDR3 contains 16 residues. Germline V gene lookup returns CDR1 SGHTA and CDR2 FQGTGA. The CDR3 spells CASSLQSGSSTDTQYF. The CDR3, as DNA: TGTGCCAGCAGCTTACAGAGCGGATCTAGCACAGATACGCAGTATTTT.

This clone turned up a few times. Additional DNA sequences in this sample encode the identical CDR3. This chain joins TRBV19 and TRBJ1-3; the match to TRBD1 covers 7 bases. The V and J ends lost 6 bases and 4 bases, in that order; junction bases with no gene match: 6. CDR1 is LNHDA, CDR2 SQIVND, per germline (reference sequence). CDR3 length equals 14 residues. CDR3 nucleotide sequence: TGTGCCAGTAGCCTAACAGGGGCCGGAAACACCATATATTTT. It yields the protein CASSLTGAGNTIYF.

The chain links TRBV7-9 to TRBJ1-1; a possible D gene is TRBD1 (6 bases). The CDR3 sequence is 13 residues long. The ends were cut back, 6 bases at V and 4 bases at J, with 12 bases in the middle. Germline V lookup: CDR1 SEHNR, CDR2 FQNEAQ (reference sequence). The CDR3 spells CASSSTGPTEAFF. The CDR3 nucleotides read TGTGCCAGCAGTTCAACAGGGCCCACTGAAGCTTTCTTT.

The chain links TRBV19 to TRBJ1-2; no clear D. The CDR3 contains 14 residues. Trimming took off 0 bases at V and 4 bases at J, with 9 bases between the two ends. Looked up from germline, CDR1 is LNHDA and CDR2 is SQIVND (reference sequence). The CDR3 DNA reads TGTGCCAGTAGTATAGATCGGGGTAGCTATGGCTACACCTTC. This sequence encodes CASSIDRGSYGYTF.

The chain carries TRBV20-1 and TRBJ2-7; D gene ambiguous. Germline CDR1 reads DFQATT; CDR2 reads SNEGSKA (reference sequence). V was clipped by 3 bases and J by 3 bases, with 12 bases between them. This CDR3 spans 13 amino acids. CDR3 bases: TGCAGTGCTAGTAGCACTGGAGTCTACGAGCAGTACTTC. This codes for CSASSTGVYEQYF.

This sequence joins TRBV24-1 and TRBJ2-7; 9 bases map to TRBD1. CDR3 size: 14 residues. Germline assignment: CDR1 KGHDR and CDR2 SFDVKD. V lost 4 bases, J lost 7 bases, and 7 bases stayed unmatched. This CDR3 reads CATSDRWDRAEQYF. The DNA for the CDR3 is TGTGCCACCAGTGACCGATGGGACAGGGCGGAGCAGTACTTC.

The J gene is TRBJ1-4, the V gene TRBV4-1; possible D gene TRBD1, 5 bases. This CDR3 has 15 amino acids. Germline assignment: CDR1 MGHRA and CDR2 YSYEKL. Trimming removed 0 bases at V and 6 bases at J, with 11 bases between. The chain's CDR3 is CASSQEELGDEKLFF. The CDR3 DNA is TGCGCCAGCAGCCAAGAGGAATTAGGGGATGAAAAACTGTTTTTT.

J is TRBJ1-2 and V is TRBV4-3, with D perhaps matching TRBD1 (6 bases). V gave up 0 bases and J gave up 1 base, with 15 bases separating them. This CDR3 comprises 17 residues. CDR1 is LGHNA, CDR2 YSLEER, per germline. The CDR3 DNA sequence: TGCGCCAGCAGCCAAGATCCCCGGACAGCATATAACTATGGCTACACCTTC. Protein: CASSQDPRTAYNYGYTF.